The TCR beta chain described here comes from a study of neurological immune-mediated disorders (dated by TCRdb to between 2019 and 2020). Some background on the complete study: The study compared peripheral blood TCR-beta repertoires of HTLV-I-associated myelopathy (HAM/TSP) patients, multiple sclerosis patients and healthy controls using UMI-based sequencing. The roughly 100 TCR-beta libraries covered PBMC samples along with longitudinal samples, technical triplicates, and paired sorted CD4+ and CD8+ T-cell subsets. The cohort was made up of 60 to 75 subjects, consisting of some 14 HAM/TSP patients, about 34 multiple sclerosis patients and around 20 healthy controls. On the study overall, not on this receptor specifically: Across subjects, expanded clones never shared an identical CDR3 amino acid sequence, which suggests that the TCR-beta repertoires in every group were private. TCR clonal expansion was greatest in HAM/TSP patients and smallest in MS patients, who ranked below even healthy controls.

To synthesize cDNA, template-switch 5'RACE was performed with a primer carrying a 10-nucleotide random unique molecular identifier so that each TCR transcript was tagged. Every sequencing run yielded over 170 million TCR-beta sequences covering 15-18 subjects. Total RNA was extracted with the RNeasy kit. TCR-beta VDJ regions were amplified with primers for the TCR constant region and the 5'RACE anchor, using the KAPA Real-time Library Amplification kit. A first PCR added sample indexes and Illumina adaptors, and a second PCR then raised library yield. After Ampure bead purification, the roughly 650 bp TCR product was size-selected on a 2% E-gel SizeSelection system. Before pooling, library quality was checked on a Bioanalyzer, concentration was measured with Qubit, and libraries were quantified with the Kapa Library Quantification kit. Libraries were sequenced paired-end 2 x 150 bp on an Illumina HiSeq 2500. To increase sequence diversity, roughly 23-30% phiX was spiked into each library pool. The paper's processing steps were these. The UMI-based MiGEC pipeline processed quality-filtered reads and removed over 75% of raw TCR sequences during error correction. VDJ genes were aligned to IMGT germline references, and clonotypes were defined by unique CDR3 amino acid sequence plus V-J genes. VDJtools evaluated clonal expansion, Shannon diversity and CDR3 relatedness (CalcPairwiseDistances, ClusterSamples); CLCbio workbench built phylogenetic trees. Using coefficient-of-variation modelling across technical triplicates, the study counted a clone as expanded if it had at least 8 unique UMIs. TCRdb applied fastp at Q25 and MiXCR to the public reads, then kept only in-frame beta chains. Each CDR3 protein appears once, grouped with its most common genes and DNA. What appears here as the V and J calls and clone size reflects TCRdb's work, not the paper's. The sample table holds fewer than 25,000 distinct CDR3 sequences, of which roughly 13% were seen once. Clones ranked in the top ten supply 15% to 20% of the sample.

This clonotype was seen many times. There is no known antigen for this receptor. The input lacks base qualities; no much larger clone sits a single base away. For unsorted PBMC libraries, 2 million PBMCs were used after storage in RNAlater at -80 degrees C until RNA extraction. Peripheral blood was subjected to Ficoll-Hypaque density gradient centrifugation to isolate PBMCs, which were then cryopreserved in liquid nitrogen. V sheds 0 bases and J sheds 2 bases, leaving 11 bases between their ends. The CDR1 and CDR2 encoded by the germline V gene are SGDLS and YYNGEE. The CDR3 covers 15 residues, taking in both the cysteine and the phenylalanine. Kept here is only the CDR3 DNA, which spans 45 bases and is read in frame from base 1.

Sequencing used PBMCs. The receptor comes from a woman aged 40 to 50 with HTLV-1-associated myelopathy (HAM/TSP). This sequence uses TRBV9 and TRBJ1-1; the D gene remains uncertain. The CDR3 corresponds to CASSVVGYDNTEAFF. The DNA sequence is as follows: TGTGCCAGCAGCGTAGTGGGTTACGACAACACTGAAGCTTTCTTT.